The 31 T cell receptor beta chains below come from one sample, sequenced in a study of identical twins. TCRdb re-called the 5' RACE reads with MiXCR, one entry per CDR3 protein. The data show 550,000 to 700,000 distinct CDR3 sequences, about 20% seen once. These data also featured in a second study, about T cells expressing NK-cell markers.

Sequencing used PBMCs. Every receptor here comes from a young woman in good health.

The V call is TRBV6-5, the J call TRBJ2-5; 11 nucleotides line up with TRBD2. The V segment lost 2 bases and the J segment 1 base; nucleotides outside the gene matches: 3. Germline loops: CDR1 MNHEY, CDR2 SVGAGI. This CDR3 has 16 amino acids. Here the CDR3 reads CASSYPTSGAQETQYF. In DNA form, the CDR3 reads TGTGCCAGCAGTTACCCGACTAGCGGGGCCCAAGAGACCCAGTACTTC.

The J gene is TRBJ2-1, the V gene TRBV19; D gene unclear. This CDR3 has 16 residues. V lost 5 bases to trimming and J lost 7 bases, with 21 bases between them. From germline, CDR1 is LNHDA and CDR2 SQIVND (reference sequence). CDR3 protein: CASSAHAERPGNEQFF. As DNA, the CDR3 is TGTGCCAGTAGTGCCCACGCGGAACGCCCTGGGAATGAGCAGTTCTTC.

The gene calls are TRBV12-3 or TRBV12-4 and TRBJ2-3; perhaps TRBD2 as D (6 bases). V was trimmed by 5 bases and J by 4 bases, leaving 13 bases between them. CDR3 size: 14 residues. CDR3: CASSPRLGSDTQYF. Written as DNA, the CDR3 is TGTGCCAGCAGTCCCCGACTAGGATCAGATACGCAGTATTTT.

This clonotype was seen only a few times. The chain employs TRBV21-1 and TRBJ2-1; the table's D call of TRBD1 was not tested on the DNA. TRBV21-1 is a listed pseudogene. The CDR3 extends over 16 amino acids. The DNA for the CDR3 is TGTGCCAGCAGCAAACGGTGGGGGGCCTCCTACAATGAGCAGTTCTTC. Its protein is CASSKRWGASYNEQFF.

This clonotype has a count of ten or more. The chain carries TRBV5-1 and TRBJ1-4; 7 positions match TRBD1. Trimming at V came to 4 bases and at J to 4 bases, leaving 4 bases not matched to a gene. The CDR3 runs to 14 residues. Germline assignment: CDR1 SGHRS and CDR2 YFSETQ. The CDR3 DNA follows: TGCGCCAGCAGCCCCCGGGACAGTAATGAAAAACTGTTTTTT. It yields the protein CASSPRDSNEKLFF.

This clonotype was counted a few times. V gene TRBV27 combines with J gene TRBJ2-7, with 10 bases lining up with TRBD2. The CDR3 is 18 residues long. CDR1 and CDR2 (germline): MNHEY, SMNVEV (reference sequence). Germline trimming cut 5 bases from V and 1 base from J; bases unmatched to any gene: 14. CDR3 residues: CASSPQIPTSGWSYEQYF. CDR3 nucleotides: TGTGCCAGCAGTCCACAGATCCCGACTAGCGGGTGGTCCTACGAGCAGTACTTC.

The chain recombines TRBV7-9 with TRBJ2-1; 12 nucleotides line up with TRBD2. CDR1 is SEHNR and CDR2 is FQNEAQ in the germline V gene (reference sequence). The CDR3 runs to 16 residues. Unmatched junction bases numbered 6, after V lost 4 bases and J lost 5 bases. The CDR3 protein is CASSSWTSGIDNEQFF. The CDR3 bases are TGTGCCAGCAGCTCATGGACTAGCGGGATAGACAATGAGCAGTTCTTC.

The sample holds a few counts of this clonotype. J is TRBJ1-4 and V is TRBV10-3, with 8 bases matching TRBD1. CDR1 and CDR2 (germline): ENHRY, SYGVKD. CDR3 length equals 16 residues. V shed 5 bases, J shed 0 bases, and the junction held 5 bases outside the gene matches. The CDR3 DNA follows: TGTGCCATCAGTCGGGACAGGTTTGCAACTAATGAAAAACTGTTTTTT. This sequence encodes CAISRDRFATNEKLFF.

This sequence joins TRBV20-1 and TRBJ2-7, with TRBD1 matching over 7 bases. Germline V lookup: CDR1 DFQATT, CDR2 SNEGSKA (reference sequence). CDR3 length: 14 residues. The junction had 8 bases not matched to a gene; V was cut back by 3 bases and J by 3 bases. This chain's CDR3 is CSARDRRVLYEQYF. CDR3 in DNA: TGCAGTGCTAGGGACAGGCGTGTCCTCTACGAGCAGTACTTC.

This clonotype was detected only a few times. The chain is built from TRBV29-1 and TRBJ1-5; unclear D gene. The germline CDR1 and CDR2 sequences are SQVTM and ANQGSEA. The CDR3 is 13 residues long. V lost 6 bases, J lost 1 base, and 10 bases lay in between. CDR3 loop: CSVGGLSNQPQHF. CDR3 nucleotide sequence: TGCAGCGTAGGCGGGCTAAGCAATCAGCCCCAGCATTTT.

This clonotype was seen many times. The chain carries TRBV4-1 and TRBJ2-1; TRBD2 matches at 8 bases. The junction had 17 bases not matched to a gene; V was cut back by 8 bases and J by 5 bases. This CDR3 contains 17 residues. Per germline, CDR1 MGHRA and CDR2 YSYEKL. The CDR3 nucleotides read TGCGCCAGCGACCCTGGTCCAGGGCTAGCGGGTAACAATGAGCAGTTCTTC. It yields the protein CASDPGPGLAGNNEQFF.

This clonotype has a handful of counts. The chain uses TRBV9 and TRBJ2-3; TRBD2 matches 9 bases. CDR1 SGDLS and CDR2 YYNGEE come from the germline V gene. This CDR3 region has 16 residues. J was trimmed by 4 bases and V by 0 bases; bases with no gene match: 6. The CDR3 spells CASSVAGGGASDTQYF. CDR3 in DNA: TGTGCCAGCAGCGTAGCTGGCGGGGGGGCTTCAGATACGCAGTATTTT.

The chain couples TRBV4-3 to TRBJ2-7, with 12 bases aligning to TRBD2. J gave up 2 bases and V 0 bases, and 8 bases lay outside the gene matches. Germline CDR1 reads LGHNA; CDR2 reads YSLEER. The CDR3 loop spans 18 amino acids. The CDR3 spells CASSQEVGLAGSAYEQYF. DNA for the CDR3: TGCGCCAGCAGCCAAGAGGTAGGACTAGCGGGATCGGCCTACGAGCAGTACTTC.

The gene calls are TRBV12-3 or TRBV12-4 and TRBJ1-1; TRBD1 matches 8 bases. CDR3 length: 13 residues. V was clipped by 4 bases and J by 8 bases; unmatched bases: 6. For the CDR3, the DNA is TGTGCCAGCAGTTACAGGGGGTCGTCAGAAGCTTTCTTT. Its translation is CASSYRGSSEAFF.

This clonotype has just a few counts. CDR3 DNA: TGTGCCAGCAGTGAATGGGATGGGAACACTGAAGCTTTCTTT. Translation: CASSEWDGNTEAFF. This chain joins TRBV25-1 and TRBJ1-1; D is uncertain. Germline V gene sequence: CDR1 MGHDK, CDR2 SYGVNS. The ends were cut back, 1 base at V and 1 base at J, with 7 bases in the middle. The CDR3 covers 14 residues.

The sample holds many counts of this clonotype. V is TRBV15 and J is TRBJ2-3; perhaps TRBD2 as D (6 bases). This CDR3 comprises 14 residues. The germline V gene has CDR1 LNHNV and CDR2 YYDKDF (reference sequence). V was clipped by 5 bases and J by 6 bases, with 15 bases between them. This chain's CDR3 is CATSGWGGGDTQYF. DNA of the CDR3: TGTGCCACCAGCGGTTGGGGTGGGGGGGATACGCAGTATTTT.

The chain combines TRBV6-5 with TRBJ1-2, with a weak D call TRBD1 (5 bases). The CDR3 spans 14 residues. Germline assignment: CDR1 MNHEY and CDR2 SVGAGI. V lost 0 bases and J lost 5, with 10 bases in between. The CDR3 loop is CASSYSKGAYGYTF. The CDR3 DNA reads TGTGCCAGCAGTTACTCGAAAGGGGCTTATGGCTACACCTTC.

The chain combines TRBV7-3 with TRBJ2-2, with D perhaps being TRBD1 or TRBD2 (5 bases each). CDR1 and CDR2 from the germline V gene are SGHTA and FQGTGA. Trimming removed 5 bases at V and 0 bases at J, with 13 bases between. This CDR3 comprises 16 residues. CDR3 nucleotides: TGTGCCAGCAGCGCCGATGGGGGACCGAACACCGGGGAGCTGTTTTTT. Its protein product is CASSADGGPNTGELFF.

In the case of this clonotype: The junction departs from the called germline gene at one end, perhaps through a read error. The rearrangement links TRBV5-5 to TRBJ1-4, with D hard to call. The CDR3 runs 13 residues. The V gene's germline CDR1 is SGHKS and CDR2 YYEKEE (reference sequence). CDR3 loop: CAISLVLAEKLFF. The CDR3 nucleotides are TGTGCCATCAGCCTCGTGCTGGCGGAAAAACTGTTTTTT. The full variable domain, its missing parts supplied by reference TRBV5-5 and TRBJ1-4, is DAGVTQSPTHLIKTRGQQVTLRCSPISGHKSVSWYQQVLGQGPQFIFQYYEKEERGRGNFPDRFSARQFPNYSSELNVNALLLGDSALYLCAISLVLAEKLFFGSGTQLSVL.

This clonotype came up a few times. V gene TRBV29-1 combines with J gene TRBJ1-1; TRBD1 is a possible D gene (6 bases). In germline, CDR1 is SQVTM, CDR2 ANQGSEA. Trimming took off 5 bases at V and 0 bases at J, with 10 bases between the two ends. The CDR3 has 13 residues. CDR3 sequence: CSVRDNMNTEAFF. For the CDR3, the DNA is TGCAGCGTTCGGGACAACATGAACACTGAAGCTTTCTTT. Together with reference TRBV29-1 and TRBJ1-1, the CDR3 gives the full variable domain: SAVISQKPSRDICQRGTSLTIQCQVDSQVTMMFWYRQQPGQSLTLIATANQGSEATYESGFVIDKFPISRPNLTFSTLTVSNMSPEDSSIYLCSVRDNMNTEAFFGQGTRLTVV.

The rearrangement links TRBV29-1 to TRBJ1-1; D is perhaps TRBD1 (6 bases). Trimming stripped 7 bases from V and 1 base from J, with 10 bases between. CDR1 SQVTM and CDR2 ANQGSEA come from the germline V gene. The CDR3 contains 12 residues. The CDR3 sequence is CSAGQQNTEAFF. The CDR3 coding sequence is TGCAGCGCCGGACAGCAGAACACTGAAGCTTTCTTT.

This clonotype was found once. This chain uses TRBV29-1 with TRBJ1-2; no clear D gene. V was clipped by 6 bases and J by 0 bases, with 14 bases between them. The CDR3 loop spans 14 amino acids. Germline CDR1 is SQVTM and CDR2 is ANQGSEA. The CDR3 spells CSVLIWTANYGYTF. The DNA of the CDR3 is TGCAGCGTCTTAATCTGGACGGCTAACTATGGCTACACCTTC.

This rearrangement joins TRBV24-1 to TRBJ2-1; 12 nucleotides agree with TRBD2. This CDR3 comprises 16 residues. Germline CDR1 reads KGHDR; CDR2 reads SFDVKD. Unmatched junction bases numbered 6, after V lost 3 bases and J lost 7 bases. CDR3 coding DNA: TGTGCCACCAGTGATCCCGGACTAGCGGGAAGTAATGAGCAGTTCTTC. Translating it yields CATSDPGLAGSNEQFF.

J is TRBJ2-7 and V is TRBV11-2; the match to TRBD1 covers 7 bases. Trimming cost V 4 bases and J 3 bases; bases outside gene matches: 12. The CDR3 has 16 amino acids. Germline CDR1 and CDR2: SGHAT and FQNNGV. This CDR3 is CASSSLRGRDSYEQYF. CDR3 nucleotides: TGTGCCAGCAGCTCCTTAAGGGGACGGGACAGCTACGAGCAGTACTTC.

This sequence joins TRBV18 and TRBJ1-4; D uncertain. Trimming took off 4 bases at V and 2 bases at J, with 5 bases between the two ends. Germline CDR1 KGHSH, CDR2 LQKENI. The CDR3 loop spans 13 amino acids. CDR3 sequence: CASSQGTNEKLFF. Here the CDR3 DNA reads TGTGCCAGCTCACAGGGTACTAATGAAAAACTGTTTTTT.

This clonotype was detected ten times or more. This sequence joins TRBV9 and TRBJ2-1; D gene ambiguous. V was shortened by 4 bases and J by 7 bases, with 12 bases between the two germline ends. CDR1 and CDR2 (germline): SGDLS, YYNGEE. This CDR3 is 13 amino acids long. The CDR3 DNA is TGTGCCAGCAGCCAAACCTCCGGGAATGAGCAGTTCTTC. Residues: CASSQTSGNEQFF.

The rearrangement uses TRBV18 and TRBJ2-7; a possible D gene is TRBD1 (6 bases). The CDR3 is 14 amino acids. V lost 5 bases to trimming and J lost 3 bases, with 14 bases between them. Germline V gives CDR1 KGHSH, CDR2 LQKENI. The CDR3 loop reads CASSAQGVNYEQYF. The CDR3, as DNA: TGTGCCAGCTCAGCACAGGGAGTTAACTACGAGCAGTACTTC.

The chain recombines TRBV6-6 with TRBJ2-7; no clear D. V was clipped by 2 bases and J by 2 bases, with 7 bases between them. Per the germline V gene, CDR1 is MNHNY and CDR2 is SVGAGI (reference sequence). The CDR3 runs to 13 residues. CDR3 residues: CASSYRQTYEQYF. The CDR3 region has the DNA TGTGCCAGCAGTTACAGACAAACCTACGAGCAGTACTTC.

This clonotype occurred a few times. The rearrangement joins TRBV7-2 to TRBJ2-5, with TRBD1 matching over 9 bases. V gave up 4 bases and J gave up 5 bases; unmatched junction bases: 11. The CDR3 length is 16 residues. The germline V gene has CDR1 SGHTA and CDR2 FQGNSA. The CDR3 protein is CASSSRGTGHLETQYF. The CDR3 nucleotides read TGTGCCAGCAGCTCCCGAGGGACAGGGCATTTGGAGACCCAGTACTTC.

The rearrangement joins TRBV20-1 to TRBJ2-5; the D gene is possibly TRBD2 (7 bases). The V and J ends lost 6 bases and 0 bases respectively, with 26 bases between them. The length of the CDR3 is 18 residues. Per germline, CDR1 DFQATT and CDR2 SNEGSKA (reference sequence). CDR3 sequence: CSATKGEYGGRYQETQYF. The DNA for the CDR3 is TGCAGTGCGACCAAGGGGGAATACGGGGGGCGATACCAAGAGACCCAGTACTTC.

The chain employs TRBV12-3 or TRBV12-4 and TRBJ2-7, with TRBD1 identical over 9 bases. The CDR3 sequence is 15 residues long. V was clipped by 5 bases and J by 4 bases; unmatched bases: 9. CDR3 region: CASSRVGDREYEQYF. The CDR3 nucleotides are TGTGCCAGCAGTCGGGTAGGGGACAGGGAATACGAGCAGTACTTC.